Here is one T cell receptor beta chain with its context. Its target is unknown. These data belong to a study of CD8 T cells in ankylosing spondylitis. Study-wide findings and caveats: Disease-linked clones had a CD8+ phenotype and relatively low frequency in peripheral blood. What appeared characteristic of ankylosing spondylitis blood was a TCR beta motif of eight or nine highly homologous variants.

Trimming cost V 5 bases and J 1 base, with 10 bases left between them. CDR1 is SGHDT, CDR2 YYEEEE, per germline. CDR3 length equals 14 residues. Library preparation for TCR beta used quantitative 5'-RACE with molecular barcodes. TCRdb re-called the 5' RACE reads through MiXCR, storing one row per CDR3 protein. The sample consists of 200,000 to 300,000 distinct CDR3 sequences, roughly 8.6% of them appearing once. Sequencing input: blood, either unsorted or a sorted T cell fraction (not recorded which). The sequence was collected from a male donor with ankylosing spondylitis or in good health (not recorded which). The V gene is TRBV5-6, the J gene TRBJ1-5; no firm D call. CDR3 in amino acids: CASSKVESNQPQHF. In DNA, the CDR3 is TGTGCCAGCAGTAAGGTGGAGAGCAATCAGCCCCAGCATTTT.